This record covers a single T cell receptor (beta chain). The assay was immunoSEQ multiplex PCR, and TCRdb's table has in-frame clones only and misses some. Of under 75,000 clones in the sample, 80% to 95% were seen once. These data originate in a study of T cell changes during pregnancy in multiple sclerosis. With 5 bases removed from V and 1 base from J, the gap between germline ends came to 14 bases. The CDR3 has 15 residues. The germline CDR1 and CDR2 sequences are SGHDN and FVKESK. V gene TRBV14 combines with J gene TRBJ1-2; D gene uncertain. The TCR originated in a female donor in good health, enrolled as a control in a pregnancy study. The sample here was peripheral blood, taken in the third trimester of pregnancy. The CDR3 sequence: CASSSFQTLNYGYTF. The CDR3 nucleotides are TGTGCCAGCAGCTCTTTTCAGACTCTTAACTATGGCTACACCTTC.